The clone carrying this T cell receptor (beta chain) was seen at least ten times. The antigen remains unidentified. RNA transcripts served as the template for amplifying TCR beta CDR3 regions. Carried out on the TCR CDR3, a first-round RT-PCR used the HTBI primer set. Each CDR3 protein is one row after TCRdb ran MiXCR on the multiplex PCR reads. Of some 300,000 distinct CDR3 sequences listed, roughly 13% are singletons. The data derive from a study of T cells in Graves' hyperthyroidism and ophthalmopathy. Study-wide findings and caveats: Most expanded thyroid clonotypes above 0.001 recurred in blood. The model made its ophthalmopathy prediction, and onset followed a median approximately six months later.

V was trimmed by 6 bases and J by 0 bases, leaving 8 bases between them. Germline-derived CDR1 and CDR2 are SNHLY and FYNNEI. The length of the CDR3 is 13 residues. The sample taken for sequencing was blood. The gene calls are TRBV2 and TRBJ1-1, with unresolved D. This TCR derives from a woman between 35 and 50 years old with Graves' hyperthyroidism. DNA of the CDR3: TGTGCCAGCAGGGCCAGATTGAACACTGAAGCTTTCTTT. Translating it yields CASRARLNTEAFF.